These 24 T cell receptor beta chains were sequenced from one sample in a study of T cells in AML relapse after transplant. Instead of multiplex PCR, a modified RACE PCR amplified TCR alpha and beta from RNA. From the PCR reads, TCRdb called clonotypes with MiXCR, one entry per CDR3 protein. This table has about 1,500 distinct CDR3 sequences, approximately 6.9% appearing once. The sample in question was bone marrow, either the whole sample or a sorted T cell fraction (not recorded which), obtained in complete remission. These receptors came from a human donor who had a stem cell transplant for acute myeloid leukemia. The graft donor may be the source of some T cells.

This clonotype is medium-sized by share. The genes are TRBV7-2 and TRBJ2-2; no definite D call. V lost 5 bases and J lost 1, with 5 bases in between. The CDR3 spans 13 residues. Germline V gives CDR1 SGHTA, CDR2 FQGNSA. CDR3 sequence reads: CASSPLNTGELFF. CDR3 DNA: TGTGCCAGCAGCCCCCTGAACACCGGGGAGCTGTTTTTT.

This clonotype appeared many times. The V and J genes are TRBV7-2 and TRBJ2-3; no definite D call. In germline, CDR1 is SGHTA, CDR2 FQGNSA. With 1 base removed from V and 1 base from J, the gap between germline ends came to 6 bases. The CDR3 extends over 14 amino acids. CDR3 DNA sequence: TGTGCCAGCAGCTTAGATGCGGGCACAGATACGCAGTATTTT. It encodes CASSLDAGTDTQYF.

By share of the sample, this clonotype is medium-sized. This chain links TRBV12-3 or TRBV12-4 with TRBJ2-1, with TRBD2 identical over 11 bases. The length of the CDR3 is 19 residues. V was clipped by 7 bases and J by 9 bases; unmatched bases: 23. DNA for the CDR3: TGTGCCAGCATGCCACACAGCCCCCGCCGACTAGCGGGAACCGGTGAGCAGTTCTTC. Translated, it gives CASMPHSPRRLAGTGEQFF.

Relative to its sample, this clonotype is large (0.1 to 1%). The J gene is TRBJ2-7, the V gene TRBV20-1; TRBD1 matches 9 bases. After removal of 0 bases from V and 4 bases from J, the junction contained 7 bases not matched to a gene. The germline V gene has CDR1 DFQATT and CDR2 SNEGSKA (reference sequence). The CDR3 length is 15 residues. The CDR3 DNA sequence: TGCAGTGCTAGAGATGATACAGGGGGCGGGTACGAGCAGTACTTC. It translates to CSARDDTGGGYEQYF.

The chain has TRBV10-3 and TRBJ1-1, with D hard to call. The CDR3 is made up of 13 amino acids. Germline CDR1 is ENHRY and CDR2 is SYGVKD. V was trimmed by 3 bases and J by 2 bases, leaving 7 bases between them. As DNA, the CDR3 is TGTGCCATCAGTGAAGGTGGTAACACTGAAGCTTTCTTT. Its protein is CAISEGGNTEAFF.

By share, this clonotype counts as medium-sized. The V call is TRBV7-2, the J call TRBJ2-1; 7 positions agree with TRBD2. Trimming cost V 1 base and J 9 bases; bases outside gene matches: 9. The CDR3 has 15 residues. In germline, CDR1 is SGHTA, CDR2 FQGNSA. The CDR3 DNA follows: TGTGCCAGCAGCTTAGGCGGGAGTGGCGGTGGTGAGCAGTTCTTC. This codes for CASSLGGSGGGEQFF.

This clonotype is medium-sized in the sample. This CDR3 is CASSLDSGRYEQYF. The CDR3, as DNA: TGTGCCAGCAGCTTGGATAGCGGGAGATACGAGCAGTACTTC. The V and J genes are TRBV5-6 and TRBJ2-7, with 9 bases that match TRBD2. CDR3 length equals 14 residues. CDR1 SGHDT and CDR2 YYEEEE come from the germline V gene. The V gene end was trimmed by 0 bases and the J gene end by 4 bases; junction bases not matched to a gene: 2.

This clonotype was observed at least ten times. The V and J genes are TRBV5-1 and TRBJ2-2; 7 bases line up with TRBD1. This CDR3 has 16 amino acids. CDR1 is SGHRS and CDR2 is YFSETQ in the germline V gene. J gave up 2 bases and V 0 bases, and 4 bases lay outside the gene matches. The CDR3 region is CASSLGGQVNTGELFF. As DNA, the CDR3 is TGCGCCAGCAGCTTGGGAGGACAGGTTAACACCGGGGAGCTGTTTTTT.

The chain employs TRBV9 and TRBJ2-1; D is perhaps TRBD1 (5 bases). Germline CDR1 reads SGDLS; CDR2 reads YYNGEE. This CDR3 comprises 18 residues. The V end was cut by 4 bases, the J end by 8 bases, with 28 bases between. The CDR3 nucleotides read TGTGCCAGCAGCCTCCGCCCCGGTAGCAGCTATACCAGGGATGAGCAGTTCTTC. Protein sequence: CASSLRPGSSYTRDEQFF.

This clonotype is medium-sized (0.01 to 0.1%) by share. This chain joins TRBV29-1 and TRBJ2-7; tentative D call: TRBD1 (6 bases). V lost 0 bases, J lost 1 base, and 7 bases lay in between. The CDR3 has 13 residues. Germline loops: CDR1 SQVTM, CDR2 ANQGSEA. The CDR3 protein is CSVEEQGSYEQYF. The CDR3 nucleotides read TGCAGCGTTGAAGAACAGGGTTCCTACGAGCAGTACTTC.

By proportion, this clonotype is medium-sized. This chain connects TRBV12-3 or TRBV12-4 to TRBJ2-7, with D possibly TRBD2 on 6 matching bases. Trimming removed 1 base from V and 2 bases from J, with 9 bases in between. The CDR3 length is 14 residues. The CDR3 protein is CASSLERAAYEQYF. CDR3 nucleotides: TGTGCCAGCAGTTTAGAGCGGGCCGCCTACGAGCAGTACTTC.

Within the sample, this clonotype is medium-sized. V gene TRBV20-1 combines with J gene TRBJ1-3; D uncertain. The CDR3 is made up of 14 amino acids. V was pared by 4 bases and J by 8 bases, with 18 bases between. CDR1 DFQATT and CDR2 SNEGSKA come from the germline V gene (reference sequence). CDR3 residues: CSAIEARTIHTIYF. Here the CDR3 DNA reads TGCAGTGCTATCGAGGCACGTACAATTCACACCATATATTTT.

A word on this clonotype: Germline is not matched at one junction end, which may reflect a read error. The chain employs TRBV20-1 and TRBJ2-2; D could derive from TRBD1 or TRBD2 (5 bases each). There are 17 residues in the CDR3. CDR1 DFQATT and CDR2 SNEGSKA come from the germline V gene (reference sequence). The CDR3 loop reads CSARVGGRGGNTGELFF. As DNA, the CDR3 is TGCAGTGCTAGAGTTGGAGGAAGGGGCGGAAACACTGGGGAGCTGTTTTTT.

Within the sample, this clonotype is medium-sized. J is TRBJ2-4 and V is TRBV3-1; D may be TRBD2 (6 bases). Trimming removed 1 base from V and 6 bases from J, with 10 bases in between. This CDR3 is built from 14 residues. Germline CDR1 reads LGHDT; CDR2 reads YNNKEL (reference sequence). The CDR3 sequence: CASSQGGGTNIQYF. For the CDR3, the DNA is TGTGCCAGCAGCCAAGGAGGAGGGACAAACATTCAGTACTTC.

This clonotype is classed as large. This chain links TRBV19 with TRBJ1-2, with TRBD1 identical over 9 bases. The ends lost 4 bases at V and 3 bases at J; junction bases unmatched: 3. This CDR3 spans 14 amino acids. Germline loops: CDR1 LNHDA, CDR2 SQIVND (reference sequence). In DNA form, the CDR3 reads TGTGCCAGTAGTAGGACAGGGGATCACTATGGCTACACCTTC. Translating it yields CASSRTGDHYGYTF.

By sample fraction, this clonotype is medium-sized. V is TRBV20-1 and J is TRBJ2-2, with TRBD1 identical over 10 bases. Germline lookup yields CDR1 DFQATT and CDR2 SNEGSKA (reference sequence). V shed 6 bases, J shed 7 bases, and the junction held 8 bases outside the gene matches. CDR3 size: 14 residues. The CDR3 sequence is CSAAGTGDFGELFF. The CDR3 nucleotides are TGCAGTGCGGCCGGGACAGGGGATTTCGGGGAGCTGTTTTTT.

By sample fraction, this clonotype is medium-sized (0.01 to 0.1%). This sequence joins TRBV11-2 and TRBJ1-1; 7 bases fit TRBD1. CDR1 and CDR2 (germline): SGHAT, FQNNGV. This CDR3 has 14 residues. Unmatched junction bases numbered 6, after V lost 1 base and J lost 7 bases. The chain's CDR3 is CASSLGQGAHEAFF. The CDR3 DNA reads TGTGCCAGCAGCTTAGGACAGGGCGCCCATGAAGCTTTCTTT.

By sample fraction, this clonotype is medium-sized (0.01 to 0.1%). This chain joins TRBV6-6 and TRBJ2-5; TRBD2 matches at 7 bases. The CDR3 totals 12 residues. Germline trimming cut 8 bases from V and 4 bases from J; bases unmatched to any gene: 4. Germline values: CDR1 MNHNY, CDR2 SVGAGI (reference sequence). CDR3 DNA sequence: TGTGCCAGCGGGGGGGATGGAGAGACCCAGTACTTC. It specifies CASGGDGETQYF.

By share of the sample, this clonotype is medium-sized. CDR3 sequence (DNA): TGTGCCAGCAGCCAAGATCGCGGGACGGGAATAGGAGAAAAACTGTTTTTT. It yields the protein CASSQDRGTGIGEKLFF. This chain joins TRBV4-2 and TRBJ1-4; the D gene is possibly TRBD1 (5 bases). Per germline, CDR1 LGHNA and CDR2 YNFKEQ. There are 17 residues in the CDR3. Trimming took 0 bases from V and 8 from J, leaving 19 bases between them.

This clonotype is judged medium-sized. The gene calls are TRBV12-3 or TRBV12-4 and TRBJ2-1; TRBD2 aligns across 12 bases. Trimming removed 3 bases from V and 9 bases from J; junction bases left unmatched: 3. The CDR3 is 14 amino acids. The CDR3 sequence: CASSLSSGRAEQFF. In DNA form, the CDR3 reads TGTGCCAGCAGTTTGTCTAGCGGGAGGGCTGAGCAGTTCTTC.

This clonotype has a count of ten or more. The chain is built from TRBV25-1 and TRBJ1-1; weak D call: TRBD1 (6 bases). With 3 bases removed from V and 4 bases from J, the gap between germline ends came to 9 bases. The germline CDR1 and CDR2 sequences are MGHDK and SYGVNS. The CDR3 runs 13 residues. The CDR3 coding sequence is TGTGCCAGCAGTGATCCAGGGGTCACTGAAGCTTTCTTT. Protein sequence: CASSDPGVTEAFF.

The chain carries TRBV4-2 and TRBJ2-7; 7 bases map to TRBD1. Unmatched junction bases numbered 9, after V lost 5 bases and J lost 2 bases. From germline, CDR1 is LGHNA and CDR2 YNFKEQ. The CDR3 totals 15 residues. For the CDR3, the DNA is TGTGCCAGCAGCTCCCAGGGGGACGGCCCCTACGAGCAGTACTTC. Translating gives CASSSQGDGPYEQYF.

This clonotype is medium-sized (0.01 to 0.1%) in the sample. The chain uses TRBV20-1 and TRBJ1-2; 7 bases line up with TRBD1. The germline V gene encodes CDR1 DFQATT and CDR2 SNEGSKA (reference sequence). V was clipped by 5 bases and J by 4 bases; unmatched bases: 7. CDR3 size: 13 residues. This chain's CDR3 is CSAPREGAYGYTF. The CDR3 DNA reads TGCAGTGCTCCGAGAGAGGGGGCCTATGGCTACACCTTC.

This clonotype was counted ten times or more. The chain carries TRBV27 and TRBJ2-2, with D hard to call. The ends were cut back, 8 bases at V and 5 bases at J, with 12 bases in the middle. This CDR3 has 13 residues. Germline V lookup: CDR1 MNHEY, CDR2 SMNVEV (reference sequence). The CDR3 nucleotides read TGTGCCAGCGCAATCGATGGTACCGGGGAGCTGTTTTTT. This translates into CASAIDGTGELFF.